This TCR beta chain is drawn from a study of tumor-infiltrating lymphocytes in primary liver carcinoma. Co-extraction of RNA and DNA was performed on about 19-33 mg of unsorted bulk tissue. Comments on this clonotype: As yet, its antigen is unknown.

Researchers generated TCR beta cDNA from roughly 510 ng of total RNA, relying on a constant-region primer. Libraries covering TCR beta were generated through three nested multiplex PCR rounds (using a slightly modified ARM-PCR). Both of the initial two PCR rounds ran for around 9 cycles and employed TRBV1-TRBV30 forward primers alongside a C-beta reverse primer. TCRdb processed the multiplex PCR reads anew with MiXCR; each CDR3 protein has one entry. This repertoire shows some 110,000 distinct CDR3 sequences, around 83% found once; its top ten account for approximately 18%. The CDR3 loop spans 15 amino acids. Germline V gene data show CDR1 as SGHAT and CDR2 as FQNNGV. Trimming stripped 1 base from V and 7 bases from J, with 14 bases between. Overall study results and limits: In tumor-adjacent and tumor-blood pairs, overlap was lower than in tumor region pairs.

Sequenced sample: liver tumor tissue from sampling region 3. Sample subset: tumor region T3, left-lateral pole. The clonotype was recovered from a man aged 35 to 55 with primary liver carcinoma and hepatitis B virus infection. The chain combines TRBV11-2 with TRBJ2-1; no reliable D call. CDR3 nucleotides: TGTGCCAGCAGCTTAGGAGACACCGCTGGGAATGAGCAGTTCTTC. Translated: CASSLGDTAGNEQFF.